This T cell receptor beta chain was observed in a study of PD-1 blockade in classical Hodgkin lymphoma. Clones were sequenced by immunoSEQ multiplex PCR, and TCRdb holds only the in-frame ones, with some missing. The sample yields 75,000 to 100,000 clones, around 80% seen once. The patients all showed relapse after autologous stem cell transplantation, while their brentuximab vedotin exposure varied. CDR3 size: 13 residues. Germline V gene data show CDR1 as SGHRS and CDR2 as YFSETQ. The ends were cut back, 1 base at V and 8 bases at J, with 12 bases in the middle. This specimen was peripheral blood mononuclear cells (PBMCs), taken at baseline. This receptor was identified in a human donor with classical Hodgkin lymphoma. The rearrangement joins TRBV5-1 to TRBJ1-2; D unclear. The CDR3 is CASSLSSTSGYTF. CDR3 nucleotide sequence: TGCGCCAGCAGCTTGAGTAGCACTAGCGGCTACACCTTC.